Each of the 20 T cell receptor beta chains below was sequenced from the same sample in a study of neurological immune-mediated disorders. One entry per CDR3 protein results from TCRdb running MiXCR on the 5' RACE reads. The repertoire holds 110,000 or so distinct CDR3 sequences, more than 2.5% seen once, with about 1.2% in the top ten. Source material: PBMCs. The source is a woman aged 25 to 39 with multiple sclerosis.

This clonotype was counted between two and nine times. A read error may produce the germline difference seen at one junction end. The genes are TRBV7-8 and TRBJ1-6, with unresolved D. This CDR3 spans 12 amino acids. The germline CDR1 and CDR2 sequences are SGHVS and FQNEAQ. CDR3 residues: CASSLQNSTLNF. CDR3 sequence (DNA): TGTGCCAGCAGCTTGCAGAATTCAACCCTCAACTTT.

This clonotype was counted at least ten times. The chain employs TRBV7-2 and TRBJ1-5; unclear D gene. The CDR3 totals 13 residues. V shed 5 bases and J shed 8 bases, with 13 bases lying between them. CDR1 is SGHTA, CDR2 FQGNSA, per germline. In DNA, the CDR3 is TGTGCCAGCAGCCAAGGACCCCGCGAGCCCCAGCATTTT. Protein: CASSQGPREPQHF.

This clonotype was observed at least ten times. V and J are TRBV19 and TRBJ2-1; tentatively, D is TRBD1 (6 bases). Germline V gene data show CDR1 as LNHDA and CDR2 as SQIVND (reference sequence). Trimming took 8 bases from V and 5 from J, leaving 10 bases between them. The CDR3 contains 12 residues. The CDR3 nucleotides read TGTGCCAGTGGACAGCCAAACAATGAGCAGTTCTTC. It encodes CASGQPNNEQFF.

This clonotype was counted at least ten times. The CDR3 DNA is TGTGCCAGCAGCTTTTCGACTAGCGGCTACGAGCAGTACTTC. It specifies CASSFSTSGYEQYF. The chain is built from TRBV7-9 and TRBJ2-7, with 9 bases aligning to TRBD2. Germline trimming cut 3 bases from V and 3 bases from J; bases unmatched to any gene: 3. Germline CDR1 reads SEHNR; CDR2 reads FQNEAQ (reference sequence). The CDR3 is 14 residues long.

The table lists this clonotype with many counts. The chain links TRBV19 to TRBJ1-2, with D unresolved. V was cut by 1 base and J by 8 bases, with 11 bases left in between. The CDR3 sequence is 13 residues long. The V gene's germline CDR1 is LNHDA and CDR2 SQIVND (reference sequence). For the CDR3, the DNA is TGTGCCAGTAGTATAGCATCGCAATCCGGCTACACCTTC. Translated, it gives CASSIASQSGYTF.

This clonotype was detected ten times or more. CDR3 protein: CASSPLAGGADTQYF. CDR3 DNA sequence: TGTGCCAGCAGTCCACTAGCGGGGGGGGCAGATACGCAGTATTTT. The J gene is TRBJ2-3, the V gene TRBV7-2; 13 bases line up with TRBD2. Trimming cost V 6 bases and J 4 bases; bases outside gene matches: 4. The germline CDR1 and CDR2 sequences are SGHTA and FQGNSA. The CDR3 runs to 15 residues.

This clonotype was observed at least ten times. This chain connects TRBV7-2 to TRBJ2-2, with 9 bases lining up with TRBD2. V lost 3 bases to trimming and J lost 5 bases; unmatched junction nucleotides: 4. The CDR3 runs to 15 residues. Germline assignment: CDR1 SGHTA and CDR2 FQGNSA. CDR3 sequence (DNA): TGTGCCAGCAGCTTTAGCGGGAGCCATACCGGGGAGCTGTTTTTT. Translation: CASSFSGSHTGELFF.

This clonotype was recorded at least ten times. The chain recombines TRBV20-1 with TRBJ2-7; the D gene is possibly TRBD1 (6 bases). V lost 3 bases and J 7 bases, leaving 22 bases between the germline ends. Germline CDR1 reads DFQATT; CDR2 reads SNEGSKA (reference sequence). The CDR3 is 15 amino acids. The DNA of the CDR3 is TGCAGTGCTAGGGAACTGGGACACCCAGGGGTAGAGCAGTACTTC. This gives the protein CSARELGHPGVEQYF.

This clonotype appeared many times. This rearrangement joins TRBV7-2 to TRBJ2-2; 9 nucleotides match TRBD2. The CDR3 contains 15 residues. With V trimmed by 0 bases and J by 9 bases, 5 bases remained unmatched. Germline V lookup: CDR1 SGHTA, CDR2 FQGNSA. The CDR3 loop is CASSLALAGSRELFF. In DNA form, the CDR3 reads TGTGCCAGCAGCTTAGCTCTAGCGGGGAGTAGGGAGCTGTTTTTT.

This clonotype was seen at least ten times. The CDR3 spells CASSQDPSGGFDEQFF. The CDR3, as DNA: TGTGCCAGCAGCCAAGACCCTAGCGGGGGGTTTGATGAGCAGTTCTTC. V and J are TRBV14 and TRBJ2-1; 11 positions match TRBD2. In germline, CDR1 is SGHDN, CDR2 FVKESK. The V and J ends lost 0 bases and 8 bases, in that order; junction bases with no gene match: 6. The CDR3 runs 16 residues.

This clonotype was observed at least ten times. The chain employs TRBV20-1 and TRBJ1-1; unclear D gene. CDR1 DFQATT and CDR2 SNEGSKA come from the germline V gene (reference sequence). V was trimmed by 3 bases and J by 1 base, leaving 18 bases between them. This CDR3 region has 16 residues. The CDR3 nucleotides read TGCAGTGCTAGGGGCAGGTTAAGCTCCGCGAACACTGAAGCTTTCTTT. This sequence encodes CSARGRLSSANTEAFF.

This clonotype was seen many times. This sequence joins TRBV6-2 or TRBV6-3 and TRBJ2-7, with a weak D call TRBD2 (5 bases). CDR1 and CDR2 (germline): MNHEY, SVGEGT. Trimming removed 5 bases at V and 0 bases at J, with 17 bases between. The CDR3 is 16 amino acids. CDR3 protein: CASSRSLQRNSYEQYF. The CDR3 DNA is TGTGCCAGCAGTCGATCCCTTCAGCGGAACTCCTACGAGCAGTACTTC.

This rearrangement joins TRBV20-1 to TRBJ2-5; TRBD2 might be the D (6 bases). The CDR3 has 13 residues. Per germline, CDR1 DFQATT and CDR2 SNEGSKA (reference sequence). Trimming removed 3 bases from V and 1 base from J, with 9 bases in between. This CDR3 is CSASSGGQETQYF. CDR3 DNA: TGCAGTGCTAGTAGCGGAGGCCAAGAGACCCAGTACTTC.

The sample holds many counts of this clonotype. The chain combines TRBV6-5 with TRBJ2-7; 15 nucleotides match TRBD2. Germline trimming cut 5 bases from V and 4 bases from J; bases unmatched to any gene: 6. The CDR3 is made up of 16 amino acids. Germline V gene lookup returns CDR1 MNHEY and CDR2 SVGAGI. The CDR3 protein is CASSRSGTSGRYEQYF. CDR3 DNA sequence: TGTGCCAGCAGTCGATCCGGGACTAGCGGGAGGTACGAGCAGTACTTC.

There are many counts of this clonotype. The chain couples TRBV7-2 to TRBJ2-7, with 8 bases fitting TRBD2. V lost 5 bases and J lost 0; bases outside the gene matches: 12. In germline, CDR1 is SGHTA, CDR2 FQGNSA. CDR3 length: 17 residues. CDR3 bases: TGTGCCAGCAGCCTACCCTCAGCGGGGGAGGTCTCCTACGAGCAGTACTTC. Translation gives CASSLPSAGEVSYEQYF.

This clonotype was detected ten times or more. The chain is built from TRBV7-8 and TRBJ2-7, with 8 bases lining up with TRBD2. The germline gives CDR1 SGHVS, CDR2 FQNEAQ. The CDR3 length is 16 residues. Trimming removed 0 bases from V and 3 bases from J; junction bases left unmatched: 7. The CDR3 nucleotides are TGTGCCAGCAGCTTAGCCAGCGGGAGTGGGGGCTACGAGCAGTACTTC. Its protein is CASSLASGSGGYEQYF.

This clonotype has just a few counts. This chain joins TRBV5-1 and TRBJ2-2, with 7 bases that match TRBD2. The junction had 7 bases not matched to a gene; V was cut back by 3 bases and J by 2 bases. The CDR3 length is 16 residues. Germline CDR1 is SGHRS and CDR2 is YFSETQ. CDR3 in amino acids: CASSSGRGENTGELFF. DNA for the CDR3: TGCGCCAGCAGCTCGGGCCGGGGGGAAAACACCGGGGAGCTGTTTTTT.

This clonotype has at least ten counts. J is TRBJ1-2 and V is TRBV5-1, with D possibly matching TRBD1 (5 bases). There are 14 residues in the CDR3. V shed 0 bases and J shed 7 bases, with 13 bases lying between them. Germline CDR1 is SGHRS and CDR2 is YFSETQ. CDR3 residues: CASSLGLREGGYTF. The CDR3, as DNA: TGCGCCAGCAGCTTGGGTCTCAGGGAAGGTGGCTACACCTTC.

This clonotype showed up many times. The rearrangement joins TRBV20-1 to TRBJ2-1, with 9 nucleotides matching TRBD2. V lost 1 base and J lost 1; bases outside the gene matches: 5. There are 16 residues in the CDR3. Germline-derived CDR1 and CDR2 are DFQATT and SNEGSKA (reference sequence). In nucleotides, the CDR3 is TGCAGTGCTAGAGCTCCGGGACTAGCATCCTACAATGAGCAGTTCTTC. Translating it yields CSARAPGLASYNEQFF.

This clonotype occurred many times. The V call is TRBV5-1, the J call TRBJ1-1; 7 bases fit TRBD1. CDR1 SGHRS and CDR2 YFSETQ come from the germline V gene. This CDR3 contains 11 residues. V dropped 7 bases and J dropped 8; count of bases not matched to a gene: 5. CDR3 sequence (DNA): TGCGCCAGCCGGGACAGCCTAGAAGCTTTCTTT. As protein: CASRDSLEAFF.